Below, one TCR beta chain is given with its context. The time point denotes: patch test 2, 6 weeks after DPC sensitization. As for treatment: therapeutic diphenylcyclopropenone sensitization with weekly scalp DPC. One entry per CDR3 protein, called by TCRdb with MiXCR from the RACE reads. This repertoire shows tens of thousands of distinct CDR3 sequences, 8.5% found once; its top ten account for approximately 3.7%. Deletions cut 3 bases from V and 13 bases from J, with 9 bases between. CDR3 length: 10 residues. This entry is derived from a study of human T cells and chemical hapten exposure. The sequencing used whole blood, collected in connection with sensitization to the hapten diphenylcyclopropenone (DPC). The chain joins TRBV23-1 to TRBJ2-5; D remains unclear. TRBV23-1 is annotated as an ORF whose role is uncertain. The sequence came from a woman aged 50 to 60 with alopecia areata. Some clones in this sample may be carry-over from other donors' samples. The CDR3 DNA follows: TGCGCCAGCAGTCAGCCTCAACCGTACTTC. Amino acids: CASSQPQPYF.